One and the same sample provided the 4 T cell receptor beta chains below, sequenced in a study of T cells in narcolepsy. Libraries were prepared by immunoSEQ multiplex PCR; TCRdb keeps only in-frame clonotypes and omits some of them. The sample yields about 34,000 clones, around 80% seen once. Sequenced: CD45RA- memory CD4+ T cells from PBMCs. These receptors all stem from a human donor with narcolepsy.

The rearrangement uses TRBV5-1 and TRBJ2-3; D remains unclear. Germline CDR1 and CDR2: SGHRS and YFSETQ. Deletions cut 0 bases from V and 2 bases from J, with 4 bases between. This CDR3 is built from 13 residues. The CDR3 region is CASSLEITDTQYF. CDR3 coding DNA: TGCGCCAGCAGCTTGGAGATCACAGATACGCAGTATTTT.

The V and J genes are TRBV5-1 and TRBJ1-1; possible D gene TRBD1, 5 bases. In germline, CDR1 is SGHRS, CDR2 YFSETQ. The length of the CDR3 is 14 residues. V lost 2 bases to trimming and J lost 1 base, with 9 bases between them. The CDR3 coding sequence is TGCGCCAGCAGCTTATGGCAGGGGAACACTGAAGCTTTCTTT. The encoded protein is CASSLWQGNTEAFF.

The chain recombines TRBV11-1 with TRBJ1-1; D gene uncertain. Germline CDR1 and CDR2: SGHAT and FQDESV (reference sequence). This CDR3 is 13 amino acids long. The germline V and J ends were trimmed by 5 bases and 11 bases, with 18 bases remaining between them. For the CDR3, the DNA is TGTGCCAGCAGCGGAAGTGGGTCCGCGTGGGCTTTCTTT. Translating it yields CASSGSGSAWAFF.

The rearrangement uses TRBV9 and TRBJ1-2; the D is unclear. Trimming cost V 0 bases and J 4 bases, with 13 bases left between them. Germline V gene data show CDR1 as SGDLS and CDR2 as YYNGEE. The CDR3 sequence is 15 residues long. The CDR3 DNA sequence: TGTGCCAGCAGCGTAGTGGGAGGGCTCAGCTATGGCTACACCTTC. The encoded protein is CASSVVGGLSYGYTF.